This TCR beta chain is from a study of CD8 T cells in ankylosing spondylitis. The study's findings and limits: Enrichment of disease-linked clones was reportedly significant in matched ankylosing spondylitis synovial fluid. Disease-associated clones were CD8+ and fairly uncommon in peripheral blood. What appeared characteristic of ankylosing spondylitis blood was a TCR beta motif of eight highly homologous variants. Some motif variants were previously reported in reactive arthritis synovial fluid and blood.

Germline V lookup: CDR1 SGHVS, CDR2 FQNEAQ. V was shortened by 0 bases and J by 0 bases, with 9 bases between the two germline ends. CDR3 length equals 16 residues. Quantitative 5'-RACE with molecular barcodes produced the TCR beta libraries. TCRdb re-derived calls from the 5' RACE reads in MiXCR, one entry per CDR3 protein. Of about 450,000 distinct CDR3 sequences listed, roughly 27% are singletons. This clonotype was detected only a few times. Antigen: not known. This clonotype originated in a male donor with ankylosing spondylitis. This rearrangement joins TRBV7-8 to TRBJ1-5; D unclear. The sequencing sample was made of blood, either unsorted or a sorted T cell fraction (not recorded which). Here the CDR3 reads CASSLARPHSNQPQHF. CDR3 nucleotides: TGTGCCAGCAGCTTAGCGCGACCTCATAGCAATCAGCCCCAGCATTTT.